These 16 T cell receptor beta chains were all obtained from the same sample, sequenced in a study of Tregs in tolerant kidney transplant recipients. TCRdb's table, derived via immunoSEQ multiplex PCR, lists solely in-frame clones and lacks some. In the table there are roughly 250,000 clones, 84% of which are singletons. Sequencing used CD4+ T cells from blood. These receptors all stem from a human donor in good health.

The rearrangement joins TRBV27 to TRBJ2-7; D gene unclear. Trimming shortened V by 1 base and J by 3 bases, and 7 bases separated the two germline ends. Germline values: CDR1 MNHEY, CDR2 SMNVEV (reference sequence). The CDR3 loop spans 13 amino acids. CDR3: CASSLYPGYEQYF. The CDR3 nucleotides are TGTGCCAGCAGTTTATATCCGGGCTACGAGCAGTACTTC.

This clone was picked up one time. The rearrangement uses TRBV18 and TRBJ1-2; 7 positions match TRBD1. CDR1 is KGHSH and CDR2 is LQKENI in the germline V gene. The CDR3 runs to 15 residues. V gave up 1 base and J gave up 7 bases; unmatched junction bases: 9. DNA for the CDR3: TGTGCCAGCTCACCACAAGCACAGGGGATGGGTGGCTACACCTTC. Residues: CASSPQAQGMGGYTF.

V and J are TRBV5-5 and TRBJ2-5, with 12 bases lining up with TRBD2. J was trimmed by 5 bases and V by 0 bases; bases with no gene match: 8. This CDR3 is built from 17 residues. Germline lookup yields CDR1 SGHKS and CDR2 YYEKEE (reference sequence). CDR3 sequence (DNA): TGTGCCAGCAGCTTGGCCCTCCTAGCGGGGGGGCGGGAGACCCAGTACTTC. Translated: CASSLALLAGGRETQYF.

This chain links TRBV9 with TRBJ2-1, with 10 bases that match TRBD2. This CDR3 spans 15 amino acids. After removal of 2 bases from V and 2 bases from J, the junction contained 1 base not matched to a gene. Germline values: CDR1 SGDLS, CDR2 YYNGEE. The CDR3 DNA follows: TGTGCCAGCAGCGTTAGCGGGGGGCCCTACAATGAGCAGTTCTTC. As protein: CASSVSGGPYNEQFF. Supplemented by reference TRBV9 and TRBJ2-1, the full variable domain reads DSGVTQTPKHLITATGQRVTLRCSPRSGDLSVYWYQQSLDQGLQFLIQYYNGEERAKGNILERFSAQQFPDLHSELNLSSLELGDSALYFCASSVSGGPYNEQFFGPGTRLTVL.

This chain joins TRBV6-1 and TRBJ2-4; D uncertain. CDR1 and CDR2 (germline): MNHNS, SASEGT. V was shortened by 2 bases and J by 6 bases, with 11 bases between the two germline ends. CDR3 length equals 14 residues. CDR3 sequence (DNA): TGTGCCAGCAGTGAACGGGTAGTCGGAAACATTCAGTACTTC. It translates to CASSERVVGNIQYF.

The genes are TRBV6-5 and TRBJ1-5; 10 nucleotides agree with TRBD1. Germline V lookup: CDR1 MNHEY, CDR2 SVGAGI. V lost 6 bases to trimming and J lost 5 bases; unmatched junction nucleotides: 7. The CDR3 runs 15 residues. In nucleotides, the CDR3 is TGTGCCAGCAGAAGGGGCGGGACAGGGGATCAGCCCCAGCATTTT. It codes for CASRRGGTGDQPQHF.

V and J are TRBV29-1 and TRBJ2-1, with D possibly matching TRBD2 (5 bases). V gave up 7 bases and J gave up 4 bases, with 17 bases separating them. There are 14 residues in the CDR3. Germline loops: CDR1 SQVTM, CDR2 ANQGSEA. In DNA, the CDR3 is TGCAGCGGGCTAGGGAGTGCCGGTTACAATGAGCAGTTCTTC. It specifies CSGLGSAGYNEQFF.

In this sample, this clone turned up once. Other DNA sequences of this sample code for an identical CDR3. CDR3 coding DNA: TGTGCCAGCAGCGCTCATTCTGGGGCTGGGAATGAGCAGTTCTTC. Its protein product is CASSAHSGAGNEQFF. The rearrangement uses TRBV9 and TRBJ2-1; tentative D call: TRBD1 (5 bases). CDR3 length equals 15 residues. From germline, CDR1 is SGDLS and CDR2 YYNGEE. V lost 3 bases and J lost 7, with 17 bases in between.

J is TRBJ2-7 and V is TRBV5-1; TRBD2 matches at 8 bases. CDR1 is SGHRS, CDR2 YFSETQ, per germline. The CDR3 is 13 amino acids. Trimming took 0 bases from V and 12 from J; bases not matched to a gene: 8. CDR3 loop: CASSLVRSGSPYF. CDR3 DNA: TGCGCCAGCAGCTTGGTCAGGAGCGGGAGTCCGTACTTC.

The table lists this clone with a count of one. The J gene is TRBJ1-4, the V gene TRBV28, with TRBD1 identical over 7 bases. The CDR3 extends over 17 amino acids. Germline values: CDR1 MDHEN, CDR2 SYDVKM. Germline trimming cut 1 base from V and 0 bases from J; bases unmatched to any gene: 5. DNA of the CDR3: TGTGCCAGCAGTTTATCTGGCCAGGGGGCAACTAATGAAAAACTGTTTTTT. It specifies CASSLSGQGATNEKLFF.

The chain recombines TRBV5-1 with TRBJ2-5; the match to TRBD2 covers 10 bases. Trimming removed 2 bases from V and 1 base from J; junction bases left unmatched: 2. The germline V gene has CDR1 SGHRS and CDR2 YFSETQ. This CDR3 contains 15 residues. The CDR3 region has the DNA TGCGCCAGCAGCTTTTGGACTAGCGGCCAAGAGACCCAGTACTTC. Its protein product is CASSFWTSGQETQYF.

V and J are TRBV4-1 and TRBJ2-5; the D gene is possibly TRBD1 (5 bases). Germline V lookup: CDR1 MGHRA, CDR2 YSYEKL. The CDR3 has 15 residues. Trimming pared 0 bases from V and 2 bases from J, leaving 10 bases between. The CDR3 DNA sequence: TGCGCCAGCAGCCAAGACGGACACAAACAAGAGACCCAGTACTTC. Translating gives CASSQDGHKQETQYF.

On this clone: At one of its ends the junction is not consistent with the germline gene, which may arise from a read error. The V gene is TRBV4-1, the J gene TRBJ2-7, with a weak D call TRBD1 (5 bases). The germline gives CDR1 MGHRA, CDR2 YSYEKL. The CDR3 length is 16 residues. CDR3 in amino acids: CASSQEVLGVSYEQYF. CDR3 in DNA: TGTGCCAGCAGCCAAGAAGTATTAGGGGTCTCCTACGAGCAGTACTTC.

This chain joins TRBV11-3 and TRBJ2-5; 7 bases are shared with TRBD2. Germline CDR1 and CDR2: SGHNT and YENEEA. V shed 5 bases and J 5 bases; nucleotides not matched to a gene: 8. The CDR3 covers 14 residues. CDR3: CASSPGLGSETQYF. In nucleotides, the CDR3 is TGTGCCAGCAGCCCCGGACTAGGTTCGGAGACCCAGTACTTC.

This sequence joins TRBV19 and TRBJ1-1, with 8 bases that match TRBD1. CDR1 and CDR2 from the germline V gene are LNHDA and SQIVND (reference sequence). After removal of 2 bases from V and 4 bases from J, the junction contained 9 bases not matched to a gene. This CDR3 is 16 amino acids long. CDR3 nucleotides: TGTGCCAGTAGTATAATCCTGGACAGGGATACCACTGAAGCTTTCTTT. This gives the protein CASSIILDRDTTEAFF.

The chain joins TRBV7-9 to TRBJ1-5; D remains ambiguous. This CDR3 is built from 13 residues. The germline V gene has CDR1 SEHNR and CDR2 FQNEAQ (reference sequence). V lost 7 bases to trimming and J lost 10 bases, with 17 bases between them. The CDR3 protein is CASTLDGSRPQHF. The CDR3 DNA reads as TGTGCCAGCACGTTGGACGGCTCACGACCCCAGCATTTT.